The subject of this entry is one TCR beta chain. Its antigen is currently unknown. One end of the junction fails to match germline, which may point to a read error. This entry comes from a study of blood T cell dynamics during melanoma immunotherapy. Looking at the study overall: Patients with metastatic melanoma got pembrolizumab or nivolumab-ipilimumab as first-line care. Study results and limitations: The study could not tell melanoma-specific clones from general immune activation.

This CDR3 comprises 12 residues. Germline V gene data show CDR1 as MNHNS and CDR2 as SASEGT. The time point denotes: pre-treatment baseline. One draw preceded checkpoint blockade; another followed its first cycle at week 3. Disease control meant complete response, partial response or stable disease at 12 weeks. Method: immunoSEQ multiplex PCR; TCRdb's copy keeps in-frame clones and lacks some. Of approximately 15,000 clones in the sample, 65% to 90% were seen once. This chain connects TRBV6-1 to TRBJ2-7; either TRBD1 or TRBD2 may supply D (6 bases each). The clonotype comes from a human donor with melanoma. This sample comprised blood, obtained from a patient treated with checkpoint blockade. CDR3 protein: CASSEGGDTVRF. The CDR3 DNA follows: TGTGCCAGCAGTGAAGGGGGGGACACGGTGAGATTC.